This TCR beta chain came from a study of T cell repertoires in cytomegalovirus infection. Whole-study context: It was recently identified HLA-C-restricted and well-studied HLA-B-restricted CMV epitopes that the study used. Indications of both CMV infection and matching HLA type were provided by public TCR beta signatures.

Study observations and caveats: The cumulative frequency of public TCR beta families distinguished individuals who carried CMV together with the relevant HLA.

This clonotype was seen a few times. Its antigen is not known. TCRdb called the reads again in MiXCR, with one record for every CDR3 protein. The profile covers about 920,000 distinct CDR3 sequences, with around 30% appearing a single time and roughly 13% taken by the ten largest. The J segment lost 7 bases and the V segment lost 5 bases, leaving 8 bases of the junction unmatched. CDR1 DFQATT and CDR2 SNEGSKA come from the germline V gene (reference sequence). The length of the CDR3 is 14 residues. The receptor comes from a human donor in good health (CMV status not recorded). Some clones in this sample may be carry-over from other donors' samples. This chain uses TRBV20-1 with TRBJ1-5; 10 bases line up with TRBD1. The material sequenced was cultured CD8+ T cells from PBMCs, taken from culture after CMV antigen stimulation. CDR3 nucleotide sequence: TGCAGTGCTGGGGACAGGGGCATTCGGCAGCCCCAGCATTTT. Encoded protein: CSAGDRGIRQPQHF.